Sequencing of this T cell receptor (beta chain) was carried out in a study of response to subunit inactivated influenza vaccine. This clonotype has at least ten counts. One entry per CDR3 protein results from TCRdb running MiXCR on the RT-PCR reads. Among around 480,000 distinct CDR3 sequences listed, more than 15% were seen once. The sequence was collected from a man between 45 and 75 years old who received an inactivated influenza vaccine. Material: CD4+ T cells sorted from PBMCs, obtained less than 25 months after vaccination.

The CDR3 DNA sequence: TGTGCCAGCAGCCCCGCGGGAGGCTCTGGAAACACCATATATTTT. Protein product: CASSPAGGSGNTIYF. This chain joins TRBV12-3 or TRBV12-4 and TRBJ1-3; D is ambiguous. The CDR3 is 15 residues long. The V end was cut by 6 bases, the J end by 0 bases, with 12 bases between.